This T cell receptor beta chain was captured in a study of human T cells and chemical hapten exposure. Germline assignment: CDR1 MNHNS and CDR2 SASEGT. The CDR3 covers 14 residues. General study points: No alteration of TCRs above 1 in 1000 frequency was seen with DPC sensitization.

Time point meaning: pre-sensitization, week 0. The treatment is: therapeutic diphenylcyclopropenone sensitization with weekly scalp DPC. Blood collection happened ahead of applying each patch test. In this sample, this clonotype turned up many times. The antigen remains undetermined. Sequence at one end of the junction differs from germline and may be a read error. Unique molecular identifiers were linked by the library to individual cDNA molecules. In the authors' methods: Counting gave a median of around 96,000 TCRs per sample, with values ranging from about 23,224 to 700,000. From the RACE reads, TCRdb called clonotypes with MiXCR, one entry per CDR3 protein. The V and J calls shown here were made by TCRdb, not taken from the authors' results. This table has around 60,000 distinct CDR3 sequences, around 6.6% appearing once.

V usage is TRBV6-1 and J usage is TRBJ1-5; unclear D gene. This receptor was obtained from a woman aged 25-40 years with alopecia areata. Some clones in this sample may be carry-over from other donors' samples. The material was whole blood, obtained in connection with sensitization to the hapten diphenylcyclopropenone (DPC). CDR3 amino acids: CASREGSSNQPQHF. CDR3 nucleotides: TGTGCCAGCAGAGAAGGCTCTAGCAATCAGCCCCAGCATTTT.